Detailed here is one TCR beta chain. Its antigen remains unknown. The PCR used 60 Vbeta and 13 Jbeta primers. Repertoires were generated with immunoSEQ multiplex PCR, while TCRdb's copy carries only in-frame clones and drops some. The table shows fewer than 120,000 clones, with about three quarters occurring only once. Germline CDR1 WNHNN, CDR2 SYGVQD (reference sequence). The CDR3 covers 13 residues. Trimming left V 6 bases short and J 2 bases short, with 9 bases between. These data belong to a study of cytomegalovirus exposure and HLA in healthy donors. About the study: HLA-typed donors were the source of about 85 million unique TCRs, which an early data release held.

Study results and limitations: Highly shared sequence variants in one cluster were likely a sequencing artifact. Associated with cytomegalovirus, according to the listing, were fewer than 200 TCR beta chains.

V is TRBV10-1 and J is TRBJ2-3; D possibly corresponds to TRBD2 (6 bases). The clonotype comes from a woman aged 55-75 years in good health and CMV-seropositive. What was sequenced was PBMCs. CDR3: CASSGGTTDTQYF. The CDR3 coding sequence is TGCGCCAGCAGCGGCGGGACCACAGATACGCAGTATTTT.